Shown below are 21 T cell receptor beta chains from a single sample sequenced in a study of blood T cell repertoires in COVID-19. Generated by immunoSEQ multiplex PCR, the TCRdb table keeps only in-frame clones and is missing some. The sample holds more than 350,000 clones, approximately 90% seen once. The sequencing input was PBMCs or T cells enriched from blood (not recorded which). The origin of the receptors is a man between 18 and 35 years old who had recovered from COVID-19.

The genes are TRBV19 and TRBJ2-1; D is unclear. V lost 2 bases to trimming and J lost 0 bases, with 14 bases between them. Germline V gene sequence: CDR1 LNHDA, CDR2 SQIVND (reference sequence). The length of the CDR3 is 17 residues. The CDR3: CASSISRLRSSYNEQFF. The CDR3, as DNA: TGTGCCAGTAGTATATCCCGACTCCGAAGCTCCTACAATGAGCAGTTCTTC.

The chain combines TRBV5-1 with TRBJ1-1, with unresolved D. Germline CDR1 is SGHRS and CDR2 is YFSETQ. The CDR3 covers 17 residues. Trimming stripped 4 bases from V and 1 base from J, with 20 bases between. The CDR3 DNA reads TGCGCCAGCAGCCGGGCTGCGGGTTTTGAGGGGAACACTGAAGCTTTCTTT. Translation: CASSRAAGFEGNTEAFF.

This clone was recorded only once. The J gene is TRBJ1-3, the V gene TRBV6-5; 10 bases map to TRBD1. V shed 5 bases, J shed 2 bases, and the junction held 3 bases outside the gene matches. This CDR3 contains 15 residues. CDR1 and CDR2 from the germline V gene are MNHEY and SVGAGI. The CDR3 spells CASSIDRGPGNTIYF. In DNA form, the CDR3 reads TGTGCCAGCAGTATCGACAGGGGGCCTGGAAACACCATATATTTT.

The chain combines TRBV4-2 with TRBJ2-1; 7 positions agree with TRBD2. Trimming at V came to 4 bases and at J to 5 bases, leaving 17 bases not matched to a gene. This CDR3 comprises 18 residues. Germline V gene data show CDR1 as LGHNA and CDR2 as YNFKEQ. The CDR3 coding sequence is TGTGCCAGCAGCCGTGATGGATCCGGGACTATAACTCACAATGAGCAGTTCTTC. Its translation: CASSRDGSGTITHNEQFF.

V is TRBV3-1 (or the pseudogene TRBV3-2) and J is TRBJ2-1, with TRBD2 matching over 14 bases. Germline-derived CDR1 and CDR2 are LGHDT and YNNKEL (reference sequence). This CDR3 contains 16 residues. V trimming: 1 base; J trimming: 7 bases; junction bases outside the gene matches: 3. Here the CDR3 DNA reads TGTGCCAGCAGCCAAGGGACTAGCGGGAGGCGGAATGAGCAGTTCTTC. Encoded protein: CASSQGTSGRRNEQFF.

This chain links TRBV25-1 with TRBJ1-1; D is perhaps TRBD1 (5 bases). The V end was cut by 4 bases, the J end by 1 base, with 7 bases between. CDR3 length: 13 amino acids. Germline CDR1 reads MGHDK; CDR2 reads SYGVNS. This chain's CDR3 is CASSVTGNTEAFF. CDR3 bases: TGTGCCAGCAGTGTAACAGGGAACACTGAAGCTTTCTTT.

V gene TRBV28 combines with J gene TRBJ1-6; D possibly corresponds to TRBD1 (5 bases). Germline V CDR1 and CDR2: MDHEN, SYDVKM. With 4 bases removed from V and 8 bases from J, the gap between germline ends came to 9 bases. This CDR3 has 13 amino acids. In nucleotides, the CDR3 is TGTGCCAGCAGTTCAGGGTCGGATTCACCCCTCCACTTT. Protein: CASSSGSDSPLHF.

This chain joins TRBV2 and TRBJ1-6; no firm D call. Trimming shortened V by 1 base and J by 4 bases, and 17 bases separated the two germline ends. This CDR3 is built from 18 residues. Germline CDR1 reads SNHLY; CDR2 reads FYNNEI. For the CDR3, the DNA is TGTGCCAGCAGTGAAGGAATAAAGGCAGGCCTATATAATTCACCCCTCCACTTT. Translating gives CASSEGIKAGLYNSPLHF.

V is TRBV13 and J is TRBJ1-2, with 7 positions matching TRBD1. Per germline, CDR1 PRHDT and CDR2 FYEKMQ (reference sequence). The CDR3 has 14 amino acids. Trimming took 0 bases from V and 6 from J; bases not matched to a gene: 4. The CDR3 region is CASSLGQGIDGYTF. The CDR3 DNA follows: TGTGCCAGCAGCTTAGGACAGGGGATCGATGGCTACACCTTC.

The chain employs TRBV5-1 and TRBJ1-1, with TRBD1 as a possible D gene (6 bases). From germline, CDR1 is SGHRS and CDR2 YFSETQ. This CDR3 has 15 amino acids. V was trimmed by 0 bases and J by 2 bases, leaving 11 bases between them. The CDR3 nucleotides read TGCGCCAGCAGCTTGGAAGGGGGACCCAACACTGAAGCTTTCTTT. Protein: CASSLEGGPNTEAFF.

The chain joins TRBV6-6 to TRBJ2-7, with D maybe TRBD2 (5 bases). This CDR3 is 10 amino acids long. Germline V lookup: CDR1 MNHNY, CDR2 SVGAGI (reference sequence). The V end was cut by 8 bases, the J end by 4 bases, with 6 bases between. As DNA, the CDR3 is TGTGCCAGCGGGGAGTACGAGCAGTACTTC. The encoded protein is CASGEYEQYF.

This chain connects TRBV2 to TRBJ2-5; 14 positions match TRBD2. The V and J ends lost 8 bases and 5 bases, in that order; junction bases with no gene match: 10. The CDR3 spans 16 residues. Germline CDR1 reads SNHLY; CDR2 reads FYNNEI. The chain's CDR3 is CASGGTSGRTRETQYF. The CDR3 nucleotides are TGTGCCAGCGGGGGGACTAGCGGGAGAACTCGGGAGACCCAGTACTTC. The whole variable domain, remainder taken from reference TRBV2 and TRBJ2-5, is EPEVTQTPSHQVTQMGQEVILRCVPISNHLYFYWYRQILGQKVEFLVSFYNNEISEKSEIFDDQFSVERPDGSNFTLKIRSTKLEDSAMYFCASGGTSGRTRETQYFGPGTRLLVL.

The sample holds one count of this clone. The CDR3 loop is CASQEQGAETQYF. As DNA, the CDR3 is TGTGCCAGCCAAGAACAGGGGGCAGAGACCCAGTACTTC. The chain carries TRBV2 and TRBJ2-5; 9 nucleotides match TRBD1. This CDR3 is 13 amino acids long. Germline CDR1 and CDR2: SNHLY and FYNNEI. J lost 4 bases, V lost 8 bases, and 5 bases had no gene match. Full variable domain (remainder filled in from reference TRBV2 and TRBJ2-5): EPEVTQTPSHQVTQMGQEVILRCVPISNHLYFYWYRQILGQKVEFLVSFYNNEISEKSEIFDDQFSVERPDGSNFTLKIRSTKLEDSAMYFCASQEQGAETQYFGPGTRLLVL.

This rearrangement joins TRBV3-1 (or the pseudogene TRBV3-2) to TRBJ1-5; the D is unclear. Trimming removed 1 base at V and 4 bases at J, with 2 bases between. Germline V gives CDR1 LGHDT, CDR2 YNNKEL (reference sequence). The CDR3 extends over 12 amino acids. CDR3 bases: TGTGCCAGCAGCCAAGCTAATCAGCCCCAGCATTTT. Its protein product is CASSQANQPQHF.

V gene TRBV11-3 combines with J gene TRBJ2-7; maybe TRBD1 (5 bases). This CDR3 is 14 amino acids long. With 0 bases removed from V and 6 bases from J, the gap between germline ends came to 12 bases. Germline-derived CDR1 and CDR2 are SGHNT and YENEEA. The CDR3 here is CASSLESGNGEQYF. In nucleotides, the CDR3 is TGTGCCAGCAGCTTAGAGTCAGGGAACGGCGAGCAGTACTTC.

This rearrangement joins TRBV15 to TRBJ1-1; 9 nucleotides agree with TRBD1. CDR1 is LNHNV, CDR2 YYDKDF, per germline (reference sequence). The trim removed 4 bases at V and 0 bases at J, leaving 6 bases unmatched. CDR3 length: 16 residues. The CDR3 sequence: CATSIGRQGVNTEAFF. The CDR3 DNA follows: TGTGCCACCAGCATTGGCCGACAGGGGGTGAACACTGAAGCTTTCTTT.

This chain links TRBV7-9 with TRBJ1-6; no clear D. The V and J ends lost 3 bases and 12 bases respectively, with 12 bases between them. CDR3 length: 13 residues. Germline CDR1 SEHNR, CDR2 FQNEAQ (reference sequence). CDR3 in DNA: TGTGCCAGCAGCTTGCGAGTCTCGGGACCCCTCCACTTT. Translation: CASSLRVSGPLHF.

The table lists this clone with a count of one. The chain uses TRBV10-3 and TRBJ2-7; 12 bases map to TRBD2. Trimming took 4 bases from V and 0 from J; bases not matched to a gene: 4. CDR3 length equals 16 residues. The V gene's germline CDR1 is ENHRY and CDR2 SYGVKD. This CDR3 is CAISGPTSGSSYEQYF. In DNA, the CDR3 is TGTGCCATCAGTGGACCGACTAGCGGGAGCTCCTACGAGCAGTACTTC.

In the case of this clone: A read error may produce the germline difference seen at one junction end. The chain is built from TRBV18 and TRBJ2-2; weak D call: TRBD1 (5 bases). The CDR3 extends over 13 amino acids. From germline, CDR1 is KGHSH and CDR2 LQKENI. CDR3 region: CASSPADTRELFF. In DNA form, the CDR3 reads TGTGCCAGCTCACCAGCGGACACCAGGGAGCTGTTTTTT. Combining the CDR3 with reference TRBV18 and TRBJ2-2 gives the whole variable domain NAGVMQNPRHLVRRRGQEARLRCSPMKGHSHVYWYRQLPEEGLKFMVYLQKENIIDESGMPKERFSAEFPKEGPSILRIQQVVRGDSAAYFCASSPADTRELFFGEGSRLTVL.

The chain links TRBV19 to TRBJ1-6, with TRBD1 matching 12 bases. J lost 10 bases, V lost 5 bases, and 3 bases had no gene match. The CDR3 loop spans 14 amino acids. Germline V gene data show CDR1 as LNHDA and CDR2 as SQIVND (reference sequence). CDR3 sequence reads: CASSQGQGASPLHF. For the CDR3, the DNA is TGTGCCAGTAGTCAGGGACAGGGGGCCTCACCCCTCCACTTT.

The chain recombines TRBV11-3 with TRBJ2-5; TRBD1 agrees at 9 bases. V lost 1 base to trimming and J lost 5 bases; unmatched junction nucleotides: 5. Germline assignment: CDR1 SGHNT and CDR2 YENEEA. This CDR3 has 15 residues. The CDR3 loop reads CASSLGQGGAETQYF. CDR3 coding DNA: TGTGCCAGCAGCTTAGGACAGGGGGGAGCGGAGACCCAGTACTTC.